These T cell receptor beta chains were read from a single sample in a study of blood T cell repertoires in COVID-19. Clones were sequenced by immunoSEQ multiplex PCR, and TCRdb holds only the in-frame ones, with some missing. Of under 200,000 clones detected, 85% to 90% appear once; the ten largest clones hold 7% to 7.5%. The specimen was peripheral blood. The receptors come from a woman aged 80 or older in a cohort sampled during active or convalescent COVID-19. Each CDR3 is given with its conserved first and last residue. The D gene is left open where the match is weak. Size tells how often a clone was seen (once, few, many) or the class of an expanded clone, and some rows leave it out.

>NA|TRBJ1-1|TRBV6-6|TRBD1
TGTGCCAGCAGTTCCTGGCGAACAGGGGTCACTGAAGCTTTCTTT
CASSSWRTGVTEAFF
>NA|TRBJ2-1|TRBV5-1|NA
TGCGCCAGCAGCTTTCGGTCGGGAACCTACAATGAGCAGTTCTTC
CASSFRSGTYNEQFF
>once|TRBJ2-5|TRBV5-1|TRBD2
TGCGCCAGCAGCTTGGTACTAGCGGGAGAAGAGACCCAGTACTTC
CASSLVLAGEETQYF
>NA|TRBJ2-7|TRBV20-1|NA
TGCAGTGCTAGTGGTGCAGGGGAAAACTACGAGCAGTACTTC
CSASGAGENYEQYF
>NA|TRBJ2-6|TRBV11-3|NA
TGTGCCAGCAGCTCTTGGCCGCACTCTGGGGCCAACGTCCTGACTTTC
CASSSWPHSGANVLTF
>NA|TRBJ1-5|TRBV18|TRBD1
TGTGCCAGCTCACCCGGGACAGGACGCAATCAGCCCCAGCATTTT
CASSPGTGRNQPQHF
>NA|TRBJ1-1|TRBV7-9|TRBD1
TGTGCCAGCAGCTTAGCCCAGGGGGCCGACACTGAAGCTTTCTTT
CASSLAQGADTEAFF
>NA|TRBJ2-2|TRBV10-3|NA
TGTGCCATCAGGGGGGACAAGGATGGCACCGGGGAGCTGTTTTTT
CAIRGDKDGTGELFF
>NA|TRBJ2-2|TRBV9|NA
TGTGCCAGCAGCGTAGTCGGGGCGAACACCGGGGAGCTGTTTTTT
CASSVVGANTGELFF
>NA|TRBJ1-1|TRBV6-5|TRBD1
TGTGCCAGCAATCGGGACAGGGGGGCGATTAAGGCTTTCTTT
CASNRDRGAIKAFF
>once|TRBJ2-7|TRBV6-5|NA
TGTGCCAGCAGAGACACAGGGTCCTCCTACGAGCAGTACTTC
CASRDTGSSYEQYF
>NA|TRBJ1-2|TRBV12-3/TRBV12-4|NA
TGTGCCAGCAGACACACCCGGGTTGGCTATACCTTC
CASRHTRVGYTF
>NA|TRBJ2-3|TRBV6-5|NA
TGTGCCAGCAGCGGCCCGGGGTCTAGCACAGATACGCAGTATTTT
CASSGPGSSTDTQYF
>NA|TRBJ2-3|TRBV7-9|NA
TGTGCCAGCAGCTTTTTCGTTAGCACAGATACGCAGTATTTT
CASSFFVSTDTQYF
>NA|TRBJ2-2|TRBV4-1|NA
TGCGCCAGCAGCTCCCTCGGTCATCAGGGAGGCACCGGGGAGCTGTTTTTT
CASSSLGHQGGTGELFF
>few|TRBJ2-3|TRBV5-1|TRBD2
TGCGCCAGCAGCTTGGTGGGGACTAGCGGGAGCACAGATACGCAGTATTTT
CASSLVGTSGSTDTQYF
>NA|TRBJ2-7|TRBV18|NA
TGTGCCAGCTCACCACTAACAGGTTCCTACGAGCAGTACTTC
CASSPLTGSYEQYF
>NA|TRBJ1-2|TRBV29-1|NA
TGCAGCGTTTTACAGGGTTCTGGTGGCTACACCTTC
CSVLQGSGGYTF
>NA|TRBJ1-1|TRBV29-1|NA
TGCAGCGTTATGGCAGTTTCGGGGAACACTGAAGCTTTCTTT
CSVMAVSGNTEAFF
>few|TRBJ2-1|TRBV3-1/TRBV3-2|TRBD2
TGTGCCAGCAGCCAAGATCGCCCACTAGCGGGATCCTACAATGAGCAGTTCTTC
CASSQDRPLAGSYNEQFF
>NA|TRBJ2-3|TRBV2|TRBD2
TGTGCCAGCAGCCACAGGACTAGCGGGGTTAGCACAGATACGCAGTATTTT
CASSHRTSGVSTDTQYF
>NA|TRBJ2-5|TRBV5-1|TRBD1
TGCGCCAGCAGCCTACAGGGGTCCCAAGAGACCCAGTACTTC
CASSLQGSQETQYF
>once|TRBJ1-1|TRBV6-6|NA
TGTGCCAGCAGTACCCGCGGAGGCACTGAAGCTTTCTTT
CASSTRGGTEAFF
>once|TRBJ2-1|TRBV9|NA
TGTGCCAGCAGCACCCCCCGGGCCTACAATGAGCAGTTCTTC
CASSTPRAYNEQFF
>NA|TRBJ1-5|TRBV3-1/TRBV3-2|NA
TGTGCCAGCAGCCAAGACGAAGGGGGAGGCAATCAGCCCCAGCATTTT
CASSQDEGGGNQPQHF
>NA|TRBJ2-2|TRBV7-9|TRBD2
TGTGCCAGCAGCCCGGGACTAGCTGGGACCGGGGAGCTGTTTTTT
CASSPGLAGTGELFF
>NA|TRBJ1-2|TRBV27|TRBD1
TGTGCCAGCAGTCCCCTTGACAGGGGTGGCTACACCTTC
CASSPLDRGGYTF
>NA|TRBJ1-5|TRBV11-2|NA
TGTGCCAGCAGCTTAGGCGGACACTGGGAATTAAGCAATCAGCCCCAGCATTTT
CASSLGGHWELSNQPQHF
>NA|TRBJ1-1|TRBV5-1|TRBD1
TGCGCCAGCAGCTTGGTAGACAGGGCCATGAACACTGAAGCTTTCTTT
CASSLVDRAMNTEAFF
>NA|TRBJ1-3|TRBV12-3/TRBV12-4|NA
TGTGCCAGCAGTTTGCAGGGATACACCATATATTTT
CASSLQGYTIYF
>NA|TRBJ1-3|TRBV27|NA
TGTGCCAGCAGCCGTGAAGGGGCGGCGGGAAACACCATATATTTT
CASSREGAAGNTIYF
>NA|TRBJ2-2|TRBV11-3|TRBD2
TGTGCCAGCAGCCCCGTTAGCGGGAGGGCCGGGAACACCGGGGAGCTGTTTTTT
CASSPVSGRAGNTGELFF
>NA|TRBJ2-3|TRBV2|NA
TGTGCCAGCAGAACCGACATAAGCACAGATACGCAGTATTTT
CASRTDISTDTQYF
>NA|TRBJ1-2|TRBV29-1|TRBD1
TGCAGCGTTGAGGTAGGACAGGACTATGGCTACACCTTC
CSVEVGQDYGYTF
>NA|TRBJ1-6|TRBV7-6|NA
TGTGCCAGCAGCCCGGACAGCCCATTGATCCTCAATAATTCACCCCTCCACTTT
CASSPDSPLILNNSPLHF
>once|TRBJ1-2|TRBV28|NA
TGTGCCAGCAGTTTTAGTCTGGGGGGGACAAGGGGCTACACCTTC
CASSFSLGGTRGYTF
>NA|TRBJ2-3|TRBV14|NA
TGTGCCAGCAGCCCAAGAGCAGATACGCAGTATTTT
CASSPRADTQYF
>NA|TRBJ2-5|TRBV2|TRBD2
TGTGCCAGCAGCGGACTAGCGGATGTTGGAGAGACCCAGTACTTC
CASSGLADVGETQYF
>NA|TRBJ1-5|TRBV30|NA
TGTGCCTGGAGTTTAGATAGGGGTCAGCCCCAGCATTTT
CAWSLDRGQPQHF
>NA|TRBJ1-2|TRBV7-9|NA
TGTGCCAGCAGTACCACAGGGTACTATGCTGACTACACCTTC
CASSTTGYYADYTF
>NA|TRBJ2-1|TRBV10-2|NA
TGCGCCAGCAGTGAGTCTTTAGGACGCGCAGGGATTGAGCAGTTCTTC
CASSESLGRAGIEQFF
>NA|TRBJ1-5|TRBV18|TRBD1
TGTGCCAGCTCACCCGGGACAGGGGGTATTCAGCCCCAGCATTTT
CASSPGTGGIQPQHF
>NA|TRBJ2-5|TRBV13|NA
TGTGCCAGCAGCTTAGAGGGAGCCCAGTACTTC
CASSLEGAQYF
>NA|TRBJ1-3|TRBV9|NA
TGTGCCAGCAGCGGGGGGACTGCGCCCGTCTCCGGAAACACCATATATTTT
CASSGGTAPVSGNTIYF
>NA|TRBJ2-2|TRBV7-8|TRBD2
TGTGCCAGCAGCTTCCTAGCGGGGATCAACACCGGGGAGCTGTTTTTT
CASSFLAGINTGELFF
>once|TRBJ2-3|TRBV27|TRBD2
TGTGCCAGCAGTTCTCTAGCGGGAGTAGATACGCAGTATTTT
CASSSLAGVDTQYF
>NA|TRBJ1-2|TRBV3-1/TRBV3-2|NA
TGTGCCAGCAGCTGGCGGGGGCAGGACTATGGCTACACCTTC
CASSWRGQDYGYTF
>NA|TRBJ1-4|TRBV28|NA
TGTGCCAGCAGTTTAATCGGCGGCCCAACTAATGAAAAACTGTTTTTT
CASSLIGGPTNEKLFF
>NA|TRBJ1-2|TRBV5-1|NA
TGCGCCAGCAGCCCGGGACACGGCTACACCTTC
CASSPGHGYTF
>NA|TRBJ1-2|TRBV10-3|TRBD1
TGTGCCATCAGTTTACAGGGGGACGGCTACACCTTC
CAISLQGDGYTF
>once|TRBJ2-2|TRBV7-2|NA
TGTGCCAGCAGCCTTCGGGCCGCGGGCCGGGAGCTGTTTTTT
CASSLRAAGRELFF
>NA|TRBJ1-5|TRBV5-5|NA
TGTGCCAGCAGCTTTCGGGAGAGTCAGCCCCAGCATTTT
CASSFRESQPQHF
>NA|TRBJ2-5|TRBV6-1|NA
TGTGCCAGCAGTGAAAGTCCAGGCCAAGAGACCCAGTACTTC
CASSESPGQETQYF
>few|TRBJ2-5|TRBV14|TRBD2
TGTGCCAGCAGCCGAACGACTAGCGCCGACGGGGGGACCCAGTACTTC
CASSRTTSADGGTQYF
>NA|TRBJ2-3|TRBV18|TRBD1
TGTGCCAGCTCACCGACAGGGGCAGGGAGTACGCAGTATTTT
CASSPTGAGSTQYF